The TCR beta chain under discussion was sequenced for a study of blood T cell repertoires in COVID-19 (dated by TCRdb to 2020 to 2022). Notes on the research overall: Collaborator samples came from the United States, Italy and Spain and covered acute and convalescent phases of COVID-19. The repertoires were made available in a free public database intended to serve as a resource for research on the immune response to SARS-CoV-2. The prospective study material was composed of cDNA or gDNA derived from T cells, B-cell-depleted T cells, or PBMCs. The dataset comprised deeply sampled blood TCRbeta repertoires from subjects exposed to, actively infected with, or recovered from COVID-19. Nearly every sample came with metadata listing a de-identified subject ID, COVID-19 status, age in years and sex. The samples were drawn from two sources: the first 160 participants of the ongoing ImmuneRACE study, and some 1,300 subjects contributed by 6 global collaborators. Where HLA class I and class II types were available, the types were taken from metadata supplied by the sample provider, not from assay-based typing.

TCRbeta CDR3 regions were amplified from genomic DNA by means of the immunoSEQ Assay, a bias-controlled multiplex PCR. From the authors' description of their analysis: Within the assay, amplification of reference gene primers was used to estimate how many nucleated cells each sample contained. To quantify the absolute abundance of each unique TCRbeta CDR3 rearrangement, sequence reads were collapsed and filtered. For each sample, productive Simpson clonality was calculated as the square root of Simpson's diversity index across productive rearrangements. TCRdb holds this immuneACCESS table with in-frame rearrangements only. Some clones are missing; in checked studies, unresolved V genes explain under half, and the rest has no known cause. V and J calls and clone size are those listed in that table; D and trimming were worked out from the DNA. The sample profile shows 300,000 to 400,000 clones; around 86% of them were found once. The top ten clones comprise 3% of the sample.

Collaborating institutions collected whole blood in K2EDTA tubes following their own protocols. For TCRbeta analysis, collaborators shipped samples as frozen whole blood, isolated PBMCs, or DNA extracted from either of those sample types. At the junction V is shortened by 4 bases and J by 4 bases; bases outside the gene matches: 4. The CDR3 covers 13 residues, taking in both the cysteine and the phenylalanine. The entry retains the CDR3 DNA only, 39 bases that are in frame from base 1. The germline V gene yields SGHRS for CDR1 and YFSETQ for CDR2. Turning to this clone: This clone's antigen is unknown. The input lacks base qualities; no much larger clone sits a single base away.

The research as a whole found: The quantity of clinical and demographic metadata differed by source and by participant and was supplied without curation.

The TCR originated in a human donor in a cohort sampled during active COVID-19. The sequenced material came from peripheral blood. The chain is assembled from TRBV5-1 and TRBJ1-2, and TRBD1 matches 7 of the central bases. The CDR3 protein is CASSVQGSYGYTF. The DNA reads TGCGCCAGCAGCGTACAGGGGTCCTATGGCTACACCTTC.